This T cell receptor beta chain stems from a study of shared clonotypes between healthy human individuals. Details on this clone: The antigen remains unidentified. Other DNA sequences in the same sample also yield this CDR3.

Study-wide results and limits: Roughly 5% of naive CD4 clonotypes were common to several donors.

Original analysis: ImmunoSEQ yielded junction-only sequences lacking quality scores, so filtering differed. Libraries were prepared by immunoSEQ multiplex PCR; TCRdb keeps only in-frame clonotypes and omits some of them. V, J and clone size are those of that table, while D and trimming were read from the DNA. The data show 2.5 million or so clones, around nine tenths seen once. Caucasian adults living in Nashville, Tennessee, provided all samples. The source material was naive CD4+ T cells sorted from blood. As for subset: CD45RA+ positively selected. This receptor was identified in a young man in good health.

The CDR3 bases are TGTGCCAGCAGCCCCGGGGGGGGTGGCTACACCTTC. This translates into CASSPGGGGYTF. The chain recombines TRBV28 with TRBJ1-2; a weak D match, TRBD1 (5 bases). V was trimmed by 6 bases and J by 7 bases, leaving 12 bases between them. CDR1 and CDR2 (germline): MDHEN, SYDVKM. This CDR3 spans 12 amino acids.